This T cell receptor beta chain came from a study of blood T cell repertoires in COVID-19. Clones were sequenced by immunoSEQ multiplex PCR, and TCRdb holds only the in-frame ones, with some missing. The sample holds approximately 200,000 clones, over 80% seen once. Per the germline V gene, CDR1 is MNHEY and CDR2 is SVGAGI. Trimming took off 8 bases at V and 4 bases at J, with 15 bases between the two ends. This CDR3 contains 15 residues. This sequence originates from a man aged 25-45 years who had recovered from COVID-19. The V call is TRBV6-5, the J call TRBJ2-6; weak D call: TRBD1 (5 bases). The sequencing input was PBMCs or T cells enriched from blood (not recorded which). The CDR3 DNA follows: TGTGCCAGCGGCTGGGGCAACTCAGGGGCCAACGTCCTGACTTTC. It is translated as CASGWGNSGANVLTF.